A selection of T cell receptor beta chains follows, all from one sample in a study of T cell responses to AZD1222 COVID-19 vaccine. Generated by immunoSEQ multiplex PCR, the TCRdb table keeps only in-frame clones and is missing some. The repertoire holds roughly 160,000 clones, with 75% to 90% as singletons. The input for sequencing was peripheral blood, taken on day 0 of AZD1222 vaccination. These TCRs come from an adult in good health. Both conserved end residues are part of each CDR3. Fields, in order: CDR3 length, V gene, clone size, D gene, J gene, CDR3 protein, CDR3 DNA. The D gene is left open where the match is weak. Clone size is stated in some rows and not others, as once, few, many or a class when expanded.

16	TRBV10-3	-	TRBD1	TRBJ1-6	CAISYPPTGGNSPLHF	TGTGCCATCAGTTACCCCCCGACAGGGGGGAATTCACCCCTCCACTTT
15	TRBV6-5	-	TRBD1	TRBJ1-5	CASRRTGGRHQPQHF	TGTGCCAGCAGGAGGACAGGGGGCCGTCATCAGCCCCAGCATTTT
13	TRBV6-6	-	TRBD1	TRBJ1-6	CASTGGFNSPLHF	TGTGCCAGTACAGGGGGCTTTAATTCACCCCTCCACTTT
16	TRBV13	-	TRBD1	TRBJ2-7	CASSSFLRTGPGEQYF	TGTGCCAGCAGCTCCTTCCTGAGGACAGGGCCGGGCGAGCAGTACTTC
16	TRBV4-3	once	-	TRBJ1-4	CASSQVSPMNAEKLFF	TGCGCCAGCAGCCAAGTGTCTCCCATGAATGCCGAAAAACTGTTTTTT
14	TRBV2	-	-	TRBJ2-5	CASSVEPSVETQYF	TGTGCCAGCAGTGTGGAGCCAAGCGTTGAGACCCAGTACTTC
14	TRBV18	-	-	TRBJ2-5	CASSPYGQQETQYF	TGTGCCAGCTCACCATATGGACAGCAAGAGACCCAGTACTTC
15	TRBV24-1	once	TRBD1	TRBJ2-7	CATSDVGQGSYEQYF	TGTGCCACCAGTGATGTGGGACAGGGAAGCTACGAGCAGTACTTC
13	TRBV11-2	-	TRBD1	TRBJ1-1	CASSSRDSYEAFF	TGTGCCAGCAGCTCCCGGGACAGCTATGAAGCTTTCTTT
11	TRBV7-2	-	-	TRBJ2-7	CASSPGPEQYF	TGTGCCAGCAGCCCCGGGCCAGAGCAGTACTTC
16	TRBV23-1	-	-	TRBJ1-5	CASSQRRAKVNQPQHF	TGCGCCAGCAGTCAACGTAGGGCTAAAGTGAATCAGCCCCAGCATTTT
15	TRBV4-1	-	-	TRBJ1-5	CASSQAPLGGQPQHF	TGCGCCAGCAGCCAAGCCCCACTTGGGGGACAGCCCCAGCATTTT
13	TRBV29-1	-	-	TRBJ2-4	CSVAGLKGNIQYF	TGCAGCGTTGCCGGCTTAAAGGGGAACATTCAGTACTTC
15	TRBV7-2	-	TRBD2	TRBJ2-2	CASSLSRGYTGELFF	TGTGCCAGCAGCTTATCGCGGGGGTACACCGGGGAGCTGTTTTTT
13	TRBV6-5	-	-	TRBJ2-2	CASSYSFTGELFF	TGTGCCAGCAGTTACTCGTTTACCGGGGAGCTGTTTTTT
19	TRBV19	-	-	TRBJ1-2	CASSIEAGPPGSRDYGYTF	TGTGCCAGTAGTATTGAGGCGGGACCCCCAGGATCGAGGGATTATGGCTACACCTTC
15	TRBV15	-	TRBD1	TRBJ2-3	CATSIGTVSTDTQYF	TGTGCCACCAGCATTGGGACAGTTAGCACAGATACGCAGTATTTT
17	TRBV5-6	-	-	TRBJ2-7	CASSLATSTETSYEQYF	TGTGCCAGCAGCTTGGCCACGTCTACAGAAACCTCCTACGAGCAGTACTTC
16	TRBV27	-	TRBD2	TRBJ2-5	CASSLLAGGLSETQYF	TGTGCCAGCAGTTTATTAGCGGGGGGCCTTTCGGAGACCCAGTACTTC
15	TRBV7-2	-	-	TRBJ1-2	CASGGRKGENYGYTF	TGTGCCAGCGGGGGTCGGAAGGGGGAGAACTATGGCTACACCTTC
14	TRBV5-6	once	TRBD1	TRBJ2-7	CASSLGQGVREQYF	TGTGCCAGCAGCTTGGGGCAGGGGGTACGCGAGCAGTACTTC
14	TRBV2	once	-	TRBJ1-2	CASSLPQGSDGYTF	TGTGCCAGCAGTTTACCTCAGGGGTCTGATGGCTACACCTTC
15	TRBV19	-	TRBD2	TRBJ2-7	CASSFGLAGGYEQYF	TGTGCCAGTAGTTTTGGACTAGCGGGGGGCTACGAGCAGTACTTC
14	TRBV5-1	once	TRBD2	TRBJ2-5	CASSSLAGQETQYF	TGCGCCAGCAGCTCCTTAGCGGGGCAAGAGACCCAGTACTTC
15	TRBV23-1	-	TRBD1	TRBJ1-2	CASTTADRELYGYTF	TGCGCCAGCACTACGGCGGACAGGGAGTTATATGGCTACACCTTC
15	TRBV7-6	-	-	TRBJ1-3	CASSTVRDKGNTIYF	TGTGCCAGCAGTACCGTTCGGGACAAAGGAAACACCATATATTTT
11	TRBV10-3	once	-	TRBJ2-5	CAISESQTQYF	TGTGCCATCAGTGAGTCCCAGACCCAGTACTTC
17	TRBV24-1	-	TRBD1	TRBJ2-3	CATSEPQGFGLTDTQYF	TGTGCCACCAGTGAACCACAGGGGTTCGGGCTAACAGATACGCAGTATTTT
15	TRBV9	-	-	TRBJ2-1	CASSVDGGPHNEQFF	TGTGCCAGCAGCGTAGATGGGGGGCCCCACAATGAGCAGTTCTTC
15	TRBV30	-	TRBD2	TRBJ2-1	CAWSLREGVGDEQFF	TGTGCCTGGAGTCTTCGGGAGGGCGTAGGAGATGAGCAGTTCTTC
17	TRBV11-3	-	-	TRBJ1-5	CASSQRAGGRGNQPQHF	TGTGCCAGCAGTCAGAGGGCCGGCGGGCGTGGCAATCAGCCCCAGCATTTT
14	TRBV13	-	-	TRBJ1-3	CASSSTNSGNTIYF	TGTGCCAGCAGCTCTACAAATTCAGGAAACACCATATATTTT
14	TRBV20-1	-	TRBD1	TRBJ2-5	CSASRDRGRETQYF	TGCAGTGCTAGTAGGGACAGGGGGCGCGAGACCCAGTACTTC
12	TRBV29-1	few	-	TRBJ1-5	CSVGDGNQPQHF	TGCAGCGTGGGGGACGGCAATCAGCCCCAGCATTTT
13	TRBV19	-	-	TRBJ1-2	CASTQVGTYGYTF	TGTGCCAGTACCCAGGTCGGTACCTATGGCTACACCTTC
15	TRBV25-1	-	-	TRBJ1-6	CASSARQKGDSPLHF	TGTGCCAGCAGCGCCCGACAGAAAGGGGATTCACCCCTCCACTTT
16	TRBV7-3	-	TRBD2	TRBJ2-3	CASREGLAASTDTQYF	TGTGCCAGCAGGGAAGGACTAGCGGCAAGCACAGATACGCAGTATTTT
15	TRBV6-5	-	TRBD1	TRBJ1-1	CASSSPGQKGTEAFF	TGTGCCAGCAGTTCTCCGGGACAGAAAGGCACTGAAGCTTTCTTT